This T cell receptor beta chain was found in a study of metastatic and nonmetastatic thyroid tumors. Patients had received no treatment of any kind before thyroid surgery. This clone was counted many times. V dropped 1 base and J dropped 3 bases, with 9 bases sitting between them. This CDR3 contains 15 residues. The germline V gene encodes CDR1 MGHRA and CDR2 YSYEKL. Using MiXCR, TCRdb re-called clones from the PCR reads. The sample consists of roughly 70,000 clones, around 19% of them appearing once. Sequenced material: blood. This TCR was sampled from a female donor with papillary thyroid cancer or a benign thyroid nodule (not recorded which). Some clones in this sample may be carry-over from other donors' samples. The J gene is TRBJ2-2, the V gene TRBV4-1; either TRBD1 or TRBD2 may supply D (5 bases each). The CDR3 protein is CASSQAGTYTGELFF. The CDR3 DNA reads TGCGCCAGCAGCCAAGCCGGGACCTACACCGGGGAGCTGTTTTTT.